The T cell receptor (beta chain) under discussion was sequenced for a study of CD8 T cells in ankylosing spondylitis (dated by TCRdb to the late 2010s). For the study in its entirety: The study set out to find disease-linked TCR variants by profiling T cell receptor beta repertoires in ankylosing spondylitis patients and healthy donors. The whole study cohort included over 85 healthy donors and around 25 ankylosing spondylitis patients. Peripheral blood was sampled, and synovial fluid was also collected from ankylosing spondylitis patients.

The CDR3 numbers 13 residues from cysteine through phenylalanine. The DNA shown is the 39-base CDR3, in frame from base 1. V and J are truncated by 0 bases and 6 bases respectively, leaving an intervening sequence of 7 bases. According to the germline V gene (reference sequence), CDR1 reads SGHNT and CDR2 reads YYREEE. About this clonotype: It lacks a known antigen. No much larger clone exists at a distance of one base, and base qualities are not known.

Reads for this sample came from an Illumina HiSeq 2500. TCR beta libraries were prepared by quantitative 5'-RACE with molecular barcodes. The source study handled its data this way. To identify disease-linked TCR variants, a new computational method was used, one built on a probabilistic model of VDJ rearrangement. Starting from the raw public reads, TCRdb applied fastp trimming at Q25, assembled clones with MiXCR and retained in-frame beta chains. Rows with a matching CDR3 protein are joined into one entry that keeps the most common DNA and genes. The V and J calls follow TCRdb's processing rather than the paper's. The sample data list hundreds of thousands of distinct CDR3 sequences, and around 32% of these were observed just once. The ten biggest clones cover 3.5% to 4.5% of the sample. Study-wide findings and limitations: Some TCR beta motif variants had previously been reported in synovial fluid and blood of reactive arthritis patients, which suggested common disease-initiation mechanisms. The disease-linked clones were reported to be significantly enriched in matched synovial fluid samples from ankylosing spondylitis patients. The disease-linked clones had a CD8+ phenotype and were found at relatively low frequencies in peripheral blood. A TCR beta motif made up of several highly homologous amino acid variants appeared to be characteristic of blood from ankylosing spondylitis patients.

The receptor was derived from a male donor with ankylosing spondylitis or in good health (not recorded which). The chain is encoded by TRBV5-4 joined to TRBJ2-1; TRBD1 could be the D gene, as 5 bases match. Input material: blood, either unsorted or a sorted T cell fraction (not recorded which). This receptor carries the CDR3 CASSLGQRNEQFF. The nucleotide sequence is TGTGCCAGCAGCTTGGGACAGCGCAATGAGCAGTTCTTC.